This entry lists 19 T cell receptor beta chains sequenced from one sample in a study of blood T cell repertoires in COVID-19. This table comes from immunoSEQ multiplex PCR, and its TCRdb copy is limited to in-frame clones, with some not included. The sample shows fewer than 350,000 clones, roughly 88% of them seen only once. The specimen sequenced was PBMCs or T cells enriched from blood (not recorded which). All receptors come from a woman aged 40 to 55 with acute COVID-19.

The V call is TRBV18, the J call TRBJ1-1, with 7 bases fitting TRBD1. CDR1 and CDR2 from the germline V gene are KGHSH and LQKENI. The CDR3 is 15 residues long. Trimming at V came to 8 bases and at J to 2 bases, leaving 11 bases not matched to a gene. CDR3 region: CASRTEGTANTEAFF. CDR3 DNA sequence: TGTGCCAGCCGCACCGAGGGGACAGCCAACACTGAAGCTTTCTTT.

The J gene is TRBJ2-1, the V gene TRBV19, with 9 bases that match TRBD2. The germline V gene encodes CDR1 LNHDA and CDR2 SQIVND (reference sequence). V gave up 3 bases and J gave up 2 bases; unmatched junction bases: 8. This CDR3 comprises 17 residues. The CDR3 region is CASSILIAGVTYNEQFF. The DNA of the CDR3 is TGTGCCAGTAGTATTTTAATAGCGGGAGTCACCTACAATGAGCAGTTCTTC.

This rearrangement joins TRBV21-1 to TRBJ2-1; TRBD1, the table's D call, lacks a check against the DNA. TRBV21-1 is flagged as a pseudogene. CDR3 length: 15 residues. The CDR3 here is CASSKARNRANEQFF. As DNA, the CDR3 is TGTGCCAGCAGCAAAGCGCGCAACAGGGCCAATGAGCAGTTCTTC.

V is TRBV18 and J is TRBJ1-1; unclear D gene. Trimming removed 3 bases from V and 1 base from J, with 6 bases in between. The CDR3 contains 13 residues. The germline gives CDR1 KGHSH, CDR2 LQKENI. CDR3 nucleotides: TGTGCCAGCTCACCTCAAAAGAACACTGAAGCTTTCTTT. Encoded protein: CASSPQKNTEAFF.

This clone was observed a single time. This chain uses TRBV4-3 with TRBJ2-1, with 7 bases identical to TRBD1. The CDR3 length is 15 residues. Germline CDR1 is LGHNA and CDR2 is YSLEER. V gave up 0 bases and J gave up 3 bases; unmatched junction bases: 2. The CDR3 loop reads CASSQDRGFYNEQFF. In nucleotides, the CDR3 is TGCGCCAGCAGCCAAGACAGGGGGTTCTACAATGAGCAGTTCTTC.

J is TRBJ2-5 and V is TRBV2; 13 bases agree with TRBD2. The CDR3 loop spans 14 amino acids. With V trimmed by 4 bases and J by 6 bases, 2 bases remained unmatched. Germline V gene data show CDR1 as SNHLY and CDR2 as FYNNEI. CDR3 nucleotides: TGTGCCAGCAGTGGGACTAGCGGGAGTCAGACCCAGTACTTC. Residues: CASSGTSGSQTQYF.

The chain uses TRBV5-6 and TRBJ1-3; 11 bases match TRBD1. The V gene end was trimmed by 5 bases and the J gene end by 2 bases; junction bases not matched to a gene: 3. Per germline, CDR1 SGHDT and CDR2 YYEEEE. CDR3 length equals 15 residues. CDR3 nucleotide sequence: TGTGCCAGCAGGAGGGGACAGGGGGCTGGAAACACCATATATTTT. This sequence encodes CASRRGQGAGNTIYF.

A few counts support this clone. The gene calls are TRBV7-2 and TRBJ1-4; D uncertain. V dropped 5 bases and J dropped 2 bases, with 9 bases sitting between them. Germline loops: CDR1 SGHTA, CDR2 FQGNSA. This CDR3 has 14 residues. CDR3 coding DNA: TGTGCCAGCAGCCCCAGGATCACTAATGAAAAACTGTTTTTT. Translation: CASSPRITNEKLFF.

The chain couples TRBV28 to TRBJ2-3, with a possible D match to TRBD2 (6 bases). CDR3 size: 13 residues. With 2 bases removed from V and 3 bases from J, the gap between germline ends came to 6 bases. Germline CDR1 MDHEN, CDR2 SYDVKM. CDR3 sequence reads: CASSLAGTDTQYF. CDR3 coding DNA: TGTGCCAGCAGTTTAGCGGGGACAGATACGCAGTATTTT.

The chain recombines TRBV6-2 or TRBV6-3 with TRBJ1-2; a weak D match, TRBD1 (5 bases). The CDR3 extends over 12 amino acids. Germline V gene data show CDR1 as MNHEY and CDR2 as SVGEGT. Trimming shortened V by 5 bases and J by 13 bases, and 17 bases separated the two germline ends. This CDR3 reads CASSPRRGGVTF. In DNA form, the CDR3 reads TGTGCCAGCAGTCCCCGACGGGGGGGAGTCACCTTC.

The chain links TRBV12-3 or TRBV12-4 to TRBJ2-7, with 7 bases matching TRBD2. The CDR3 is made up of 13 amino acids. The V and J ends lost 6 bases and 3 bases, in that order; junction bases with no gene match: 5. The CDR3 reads CASSPGLYYEQYF. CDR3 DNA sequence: TGTGCCAGCAGCCCGGGACTATACTACGAGCAGTACTTC.

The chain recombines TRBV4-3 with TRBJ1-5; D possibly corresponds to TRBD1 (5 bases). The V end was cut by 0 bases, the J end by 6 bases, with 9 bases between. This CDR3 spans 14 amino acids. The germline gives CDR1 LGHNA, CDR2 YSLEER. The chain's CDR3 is CASSQEAGGQPQHF. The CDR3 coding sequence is TGCGCCAGCAGCCAAGAAGCGGGGGGTCAGCCCCAGCATTTT.

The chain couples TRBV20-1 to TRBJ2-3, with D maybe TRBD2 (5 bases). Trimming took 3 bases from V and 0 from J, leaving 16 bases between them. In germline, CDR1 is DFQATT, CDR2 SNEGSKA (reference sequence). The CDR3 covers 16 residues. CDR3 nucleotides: TGCAGTGCTAGTCCCTCTAGCAGATCTAGCACAGATACGCAGTATTTT. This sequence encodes CSASPSSRSSTDTQYF.

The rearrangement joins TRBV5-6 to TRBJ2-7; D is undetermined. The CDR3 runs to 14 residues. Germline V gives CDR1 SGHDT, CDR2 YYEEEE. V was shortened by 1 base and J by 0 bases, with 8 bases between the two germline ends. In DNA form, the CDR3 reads TGTGCCAGCAGCTTGTCGCCTAGCTCCTACGAGCAGTACTTC. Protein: CASSLSPSSYEQYF.

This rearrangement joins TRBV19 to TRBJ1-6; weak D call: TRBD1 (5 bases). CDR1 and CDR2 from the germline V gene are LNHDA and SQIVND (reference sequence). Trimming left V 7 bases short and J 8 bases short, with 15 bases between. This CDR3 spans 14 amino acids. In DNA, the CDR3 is TGTGCCAGTACACCCGGACATATCGATTCACCCCTCCACTTT. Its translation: CASTPGHIDSPLHF.

Here the CDR3 DNA reads TGCGCCAGCAGCTTGGAAGTGAGGGCACTTAATAATTCACCCCTCCACTTT. This codes for CASSLEVRALNNSPLHF. This rearrangement joins TRBV5-1 to TRBJ1-6; D gene ambiguous. The V end lost 0 bases, the J end lost 5 bases, and 15 bases lay between the germline ends. Germline CDR1 is SGHRS and CDR2 is YFSETQ. The CDR3 runs 17 residues.

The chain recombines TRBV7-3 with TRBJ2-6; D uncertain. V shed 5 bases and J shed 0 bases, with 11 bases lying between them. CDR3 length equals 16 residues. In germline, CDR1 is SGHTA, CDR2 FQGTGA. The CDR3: CASSQSSGSGANVLTF. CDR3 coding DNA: TGTGCCAGCAGCCAATCCTCCGGCTCTGGGGCCAACGTCCTGACTTTC.

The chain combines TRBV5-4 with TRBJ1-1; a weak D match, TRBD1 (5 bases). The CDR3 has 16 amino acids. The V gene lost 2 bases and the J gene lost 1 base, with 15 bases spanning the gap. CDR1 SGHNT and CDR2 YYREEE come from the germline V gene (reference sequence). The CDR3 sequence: CASSFKGARANTEAFF. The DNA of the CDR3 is TGTGCCAGCAGCTTTAAAGGGGCCAGGGCGAACACTGAAGCTTTCTTT.

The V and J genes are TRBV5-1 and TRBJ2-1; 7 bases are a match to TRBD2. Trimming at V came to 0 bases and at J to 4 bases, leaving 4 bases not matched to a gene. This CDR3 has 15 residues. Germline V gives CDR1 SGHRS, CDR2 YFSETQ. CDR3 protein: CASSLDLGGYNEQFF. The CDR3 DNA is TGCGCCAGCAGCTTGGATCTGGGGGGGTACAATGAGCAGTTCTTC.